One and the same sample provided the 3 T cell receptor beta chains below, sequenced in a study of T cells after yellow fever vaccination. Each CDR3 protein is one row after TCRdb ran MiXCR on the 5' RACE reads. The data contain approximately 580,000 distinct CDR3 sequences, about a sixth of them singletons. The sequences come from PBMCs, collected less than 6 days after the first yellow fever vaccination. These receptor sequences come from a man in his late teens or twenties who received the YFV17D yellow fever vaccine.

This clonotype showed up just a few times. CDR3 DNA sequence: TGTGCCAGCAGTTTAGAGGCAGGATCCTACGAGCAGTACTTC. Amino acid sequence: CASSLEAGSYEQYF. The chain links TRBV12-3 or TRBV12-4 to TRBJ2-7; D uncertain. Trimming cost V 1 base and J 1 base, with 8 bases left between them. The CDR3 contains 14 residues.

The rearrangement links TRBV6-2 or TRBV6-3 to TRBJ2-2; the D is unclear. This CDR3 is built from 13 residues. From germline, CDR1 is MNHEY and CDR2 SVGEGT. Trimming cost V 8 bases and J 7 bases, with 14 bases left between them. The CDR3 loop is CASEADLVGELFF. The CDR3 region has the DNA TGTGCCAGCGAGGCGGACCTCGTCGGGGAGCTGTTTTTT.

The CDR3 protein is CASSLLYGTGLEKLFF. CDR3 DNA: TGTGCCAGCAGTTTACTTTATGGGACAGGGCTTGAAAAACTGTTTTTT. This rearrangement joins TRBV28 to TRBJ1-4; 9 bases map to TRBD1. With 2 bases clipped from V and 7 bases from J, the junction kept 8 bases outside the gene matches. The CDR3 length is 16 residues. CDR1 is MDHEN, CDR2 SYDVKM, per germline. Full variable domain (outside the CDR3, taken from reference TRBV28 and TRBJ1-4): DVKVTQSSRYLVKRTGEKVFLECVQDMDHENMFWYRQDPGLGLRLIYFSYDVKMKEKGDIPEGYSVSREKKERFSLILESASTNQTSMYLCASSLLYGTGLEKLFFGSGTQLSVL.